This TCR beta chain is from a study of PD-1 blockade in mismatch repair-deficient tumors. The assay was immunoSEQ multiplex PCR, and TCRdb's table has in-frame clones only and misses some. The repertoire holds about 100,000 clones, over 75% seen once, with roughly 6.3% in the top ten. PCR or immunohistochemistry showed mismatch repair deficiency in every enrolled patient. This receptor was taken from an adult with mismatch repair-deficient cancer. This specimen consisted of peripheral blood, obtained approximately 36 weeks after starting pembrolizumab.

The CDR3 sequence: CASQRGGSSYNEQFF. For the CDR3, the DNA is TGTGCCAGCCAAAGAGGCGGGAGCTCCTACAATGAGCAGTTCTTC. The chain employs TRBV7-3 and TRBJ2-1; 7 bases agree with TRBD2. This CDR3 has 15 amino acids. Trimming cost V 8 bases and J 0 bases; bases outside gene matches: 7. From germline, CDR1 is SGHTA and CDR2 FQGTGA.